The source of this T cell receptor beta chain is a study of CD8 T cells in ankylosing spondylitis. Study findings and constraints: Seven to nine highly homologous variants made up a TCR beta motif, and this motif appeared characteristic of ankylosing spondylitis blood. Peripheral blood samples showed relatively rare disease-linked clones, and these clones were CD8+.

Scientists made TCR beta libraries using quantitative 5'-RACE with molecular barcodes. A single record per CDR3 protein comes from TCRdb applying MiXCR to the 5' RACE reads. The data show 250,000 to 350,000 distinct CDR3 sequences, with 7% to 9% seen just once and 13% to 15% held by the top ten. V dropped 7 bases and J dropped 4 bases, with 11 bases sitting between them. Per the germline V gene, CDR1 is MDHEN and CDR2 is SYDVKM. This CDR3 has 12 residues. This clonotype was recorded a few times. Its antigen is undetermined. The sequence was collected from a male donor with ankylosing spondylitis. The rearrangement uses TRBV28 and TRBJ2-7, with a tentative D call TRBD2 (6 bases). The sequenced sample consisted of blood, either unsorted or a sorted T cell fraction (not recorded which). The CDR3, as DNA: TGTGCCAGCAATCGGGGGTTGTACGAGCAGTACTTC. It yields the protein CASNRGLYEQYF. The whole variable domain, remainder taken from reference TRBV28 and TRBJ2-7, is DVKVTQSSRYLVKRTGEKVFLECVQDMDHENMFWYRQDPGLGLRLIYFSYDVKMKEKGDIPEGYSVSREKKERFSLILESASTNQTSMYLCASNRGLYEQYFGPGTRLTVT.